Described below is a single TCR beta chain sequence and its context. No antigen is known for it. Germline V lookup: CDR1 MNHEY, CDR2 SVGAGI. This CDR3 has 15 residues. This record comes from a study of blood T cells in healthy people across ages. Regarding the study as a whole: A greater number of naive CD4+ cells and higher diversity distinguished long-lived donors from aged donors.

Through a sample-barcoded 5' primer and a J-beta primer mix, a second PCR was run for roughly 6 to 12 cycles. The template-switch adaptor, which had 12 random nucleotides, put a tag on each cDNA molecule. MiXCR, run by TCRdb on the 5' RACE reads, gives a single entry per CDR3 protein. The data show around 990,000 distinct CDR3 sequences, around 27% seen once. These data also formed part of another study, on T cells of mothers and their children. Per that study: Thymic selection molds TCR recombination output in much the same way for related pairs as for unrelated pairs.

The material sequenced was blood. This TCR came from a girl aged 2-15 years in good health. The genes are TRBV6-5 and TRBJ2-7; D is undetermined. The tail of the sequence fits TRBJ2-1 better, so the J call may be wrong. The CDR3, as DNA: TGTGCCAGCAGTTACTATTCCAGGAGCTACAATGAGCAGTTCTTC. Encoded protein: CASSYYSRSYNEQFF.